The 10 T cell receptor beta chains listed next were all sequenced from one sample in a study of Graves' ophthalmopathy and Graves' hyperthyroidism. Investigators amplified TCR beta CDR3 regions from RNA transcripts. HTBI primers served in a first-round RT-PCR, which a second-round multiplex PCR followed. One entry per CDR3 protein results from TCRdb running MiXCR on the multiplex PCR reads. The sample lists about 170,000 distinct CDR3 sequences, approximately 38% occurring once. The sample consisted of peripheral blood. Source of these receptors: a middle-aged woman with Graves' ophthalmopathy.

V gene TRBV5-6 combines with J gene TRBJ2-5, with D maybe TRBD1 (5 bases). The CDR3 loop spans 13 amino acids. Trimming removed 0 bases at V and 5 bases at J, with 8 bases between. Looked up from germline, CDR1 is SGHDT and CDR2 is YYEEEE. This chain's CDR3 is CASSLGGLETQYF. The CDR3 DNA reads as TGTGCCAGCAGCTTGGGGGGCTTGGAGACCCAGTACTTC.

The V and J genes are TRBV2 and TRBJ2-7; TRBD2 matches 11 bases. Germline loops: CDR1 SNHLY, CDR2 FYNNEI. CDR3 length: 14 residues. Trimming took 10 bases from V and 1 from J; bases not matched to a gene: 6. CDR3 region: CATTTSGSSYEQYF. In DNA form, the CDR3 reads TGTGCCACTACTACTAGCGGGAGTTCCTACGAGCAGTACTTC.

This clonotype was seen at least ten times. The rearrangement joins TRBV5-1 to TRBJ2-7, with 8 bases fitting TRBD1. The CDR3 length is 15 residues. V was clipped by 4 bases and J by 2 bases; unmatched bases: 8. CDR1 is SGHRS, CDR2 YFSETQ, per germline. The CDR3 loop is CASSVDSGGPYEQYF. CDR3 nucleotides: TGCGCCAGCAGCGTCGACTCAGGGGGCCCCTACGAGCAGTACTTC. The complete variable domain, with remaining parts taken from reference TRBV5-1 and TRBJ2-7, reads KAGVTQTPRYLIKTRGQQVTLSCSPISGHRSVSWYQQTPGQGLQFLFEYFSETQRNKGNFPGRFSGRQFSNSRSEMNVSTLELGDSALYLCASSVDSGGPYEQYFGPGTRLTVT.

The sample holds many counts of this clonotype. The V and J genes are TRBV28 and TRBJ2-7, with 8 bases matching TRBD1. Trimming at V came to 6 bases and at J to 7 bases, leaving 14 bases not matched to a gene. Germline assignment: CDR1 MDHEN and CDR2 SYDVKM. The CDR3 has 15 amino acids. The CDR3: CASRSPGTGREEQYF. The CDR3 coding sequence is TGTGCCAGCAGGTCTCCCGGGACAGGACGAGAGGAGCAGTACTTC.

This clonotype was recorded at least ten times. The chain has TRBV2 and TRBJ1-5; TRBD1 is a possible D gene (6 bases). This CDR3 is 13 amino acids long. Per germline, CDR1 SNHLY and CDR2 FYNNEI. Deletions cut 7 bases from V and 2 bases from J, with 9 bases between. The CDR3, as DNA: TGTGCCAGCACGTGGACAGGCAATCAGCCCCAGCATTTT. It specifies CASTWTGNQPQHF.

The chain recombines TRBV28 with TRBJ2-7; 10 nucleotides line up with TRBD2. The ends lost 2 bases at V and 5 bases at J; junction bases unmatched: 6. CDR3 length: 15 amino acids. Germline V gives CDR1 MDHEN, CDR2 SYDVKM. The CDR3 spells CASSLASGSSNEQYF. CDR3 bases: TGTGCCAGCAGTTTAGCTAGCGGGAGTTCCAACGAGCAGTACTTC. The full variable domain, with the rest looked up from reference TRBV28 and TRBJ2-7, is DVKVTQSSRYLVKRTGEKVFLECVQDMDHENMFWYRQDPGLGLRLIYFSYDVKMKEKGDIPEGYSVSREKKERFSLILESASTNQTSMYLCASSLASGSSNEQYFGPGTRLTVT.

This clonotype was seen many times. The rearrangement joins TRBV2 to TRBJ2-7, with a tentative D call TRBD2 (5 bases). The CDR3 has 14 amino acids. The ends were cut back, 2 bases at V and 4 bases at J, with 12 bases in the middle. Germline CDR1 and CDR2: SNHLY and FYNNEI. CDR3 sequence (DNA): TGTGCCAGCAGTGAACGGGGTCCAGGATACGAGCAGTACTTC. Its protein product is CASSERGPGYEQYF.

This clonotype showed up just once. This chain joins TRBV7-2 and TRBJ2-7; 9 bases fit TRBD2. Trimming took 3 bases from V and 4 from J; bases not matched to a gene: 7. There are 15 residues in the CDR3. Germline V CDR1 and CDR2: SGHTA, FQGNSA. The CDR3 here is CASSLGGTSPYEQYF. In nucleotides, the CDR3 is TGTGCCAGCAGCTTGGGGGGGACTAGCCCATACGAGCAGTACTTC.

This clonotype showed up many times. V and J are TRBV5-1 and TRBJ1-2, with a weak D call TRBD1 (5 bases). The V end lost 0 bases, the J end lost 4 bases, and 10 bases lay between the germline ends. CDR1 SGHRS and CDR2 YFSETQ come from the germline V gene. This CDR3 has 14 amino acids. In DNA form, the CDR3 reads TGCGCCAGCAGCTTGGCCGGGACGAGCTATGGCTACACCTTC. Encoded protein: CASSLAGTSYGYTF.

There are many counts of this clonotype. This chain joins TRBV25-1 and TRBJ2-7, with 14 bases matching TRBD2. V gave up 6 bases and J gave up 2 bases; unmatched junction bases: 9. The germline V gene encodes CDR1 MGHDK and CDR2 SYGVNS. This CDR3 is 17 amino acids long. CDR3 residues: CASSTSKTSGGAYEQYF. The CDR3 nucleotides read TGTGCCAGCAGCACCAGCAAGACTAGCGGGGGGGCCTACGAGCAGTACTTC.